What follows are 26 T cell receptor beta chains derived from one specimen sequenced in a study of T cells in Graves' hyperthyroidism and ophthalmopathy. Template material for amplifying TCR beta CDR3 regions consisted of RNA transcripts. Initially, a first-round RT-PCR of the TCR CDR3 employed the HTBI primer set. TCRdb passed the multiplex PCR reads through MiXCR, listing each CDR3 protein once. Of approximately 690,000 distinct CDR3 sequences in the sample, roughly 15% are singletons; the top ten hold under 15%. The source material was blood. The receptors originated from a woman between 50 and 59 years old with Graves' ophthalmopathy.

The chain is built from TRBV12-3 or TRBV12-4 and TRBJ2-1, with 13 bases aligning to TRBD2. J gave up 5 bases and V 5 bases, and 9 bases lay outside the gene matches. The CDR3 is made up of 17 amino acids. For the CDR3, the DNA is TGTGCCAGCAGTCCAATTCCGGGACTAGCGGGGCACAATGAGCAGTTCTTC. As protein: CASSPIPGLAGHNEQFF.

This chain uses TRBV27 with TRBJ2-3; a weak D match, TRBD2 (6 bases). Trimming removed 4 bases from V and 2 bases from J, with 13 bases in between. The CDR3 spans 15 residues. The germline V gene encodes CDR1 MNHEY and CDR2 SMNVEV (reference sequence). CDR3 amino acids: CASSWDFSFTDTQYF. The CDR3 DNA reads TGTGCCAGCAGTTGGGACTTCTCATTCACAGATACGCAGTATTTT.

For this clonotype: A read error is possible here, since a much larger clone lies one base away. The chain carries TRBV7-9 and TRBJ1-1; D might be TRBD1 (6 bases). Looked up from germline, CDR1 is SEHNR and CDR2 is FQNEAQ (reference sequence). There are 15 residues in the CDR3. The CDR3 DNA sequence: TGTGCCAGCAGCCCGAGGGGGGGTTTGAACACTGAAGTTTTCTTT. Its protein product is CASSPRGGLNTEVFF.

This clonotype was found many times. V is TRBV2 and J is TRBJ2-2, with D perhaps matching TRBD2 (6 bases). The CDR3 consists of 13 residues. The germline V gene has CDR1 SNHLY and CDR2 FYNNEI. Trimming cost V 8 bases and J 4 bases, with 11 bases left between them. The chain's CDR3 is CASAGMSTGELFF. CDR3 coding DNA: TGTGCCAGCGCGGGAATGAGCACCGGGGAGCTGTTTTTT.

This clonotype occurred a few times. The chain is built from TRBV27 and TRBJ2-2; 9 bases align to TRBD1. The germline V gene encodes CDR1 MNHEY and CDR2 SMNVEV (reference sequence). The CDR3 runs 14 residues. V trimming: 6 bases; J trimming: 5 bases; junction bases outside the gene matches: 4. CDR3 nucleotide sequence: TGTGCCAGCAGGACAGGGGGATGGACCGGGGAGCTGTTTTTT. Amino acids: CASRTGGWTGELFF.

The V gene is TRBV29-1, the J gene TRBJ1-1; TRBD1 matches at 7 bases. V was pared by 3 bases and J by 3 bases, with 7 bases of the junction left unmatched. This CDR3 has 14 residues. Germline loops: CDR1 SQVTM, CDR2 ANQGSEA. CDR3 DNA sequence: TGCAGCGTTGAGGTCGAGGGACAGTACACTGAAGCTTTCTTT. Translating gives CSVEVEGQYTEAFF.

The chain links TRBV24-1 to TRBJ1-1; perhaps TRBD1 as D (5 bases). V was shortened by 3 bases and J by 5 bases, with 6 bases between the two germline ends. This CDR3 has 12 amino acids. CDR1 is KGHDR and CDR2 is SFDVKD in the germline V gene. CDR3 coding DNA: TGTGCCACCAGTGATGGGGGGACTGAAGCTTTCTTT. This encodes CATSDGGTEAFF.

In this sample, this clonotype turned up many times. The chain combines TRBV7-8 with TRBJ1-2, with D perhaps matching TRBD1 (5 bases). Germline V gene lookup returns CDR1 SGHVS and CDR2 FQNEAQ. The length of the CDR3 is 13 residues. The V gene lost 1 base and the J gene lost 6 bases, with 9 bases spanning the gap. In DNA form, the CDR3 reads TGTGCCAGCAGCTTAGAGGGGCGAAATGGCTACACCTTC. It specifies CASSLEGRNGYTF.

This clonotype was observed a handful of times. The genes are TRBV14 and TRBJ2-1, with D uncertain. From germline, CDR1 is SGHDN and CDR2 FVKESK. The V gene lost 0 bases and the J gene lost 0 bases, with 15 bases spanning the gap. The CDR3 is 18 amino acids. CDR3 sequence: CASSQDQVGRTSYNEQFF. The DNA of the CDR3 is TGTGCCAGCAGCCAAGATCAAGTCGGGCGGACCTCCTACAATGAGCAGTTCTTC.

CDR3 protein: CATSDPTSGRARELFF. The CDR3, as DNA: TGTGCCACCAGTGACCCTACTAGCGGGAGGGCCCGGGAGCTGTTTTTT. The chain links TRBV24-1 to TRBJ2-2; 13 bases are shared with TRBD2. J gave up 9 bases and V 4 bases, and 7 bases lay outside the gene matches. CDR3 size: 16 residues. Germline-derived CDR1 and CDR2 are KGHDR and SFDVKD.

This chain uses TRBV5-1 with TRBJ2-7, with 10 bases fitting TRBD1. Trimming took 3 bases from V and 5 from J; bases not matched to a gene: 8. The germline CDR1 and CDR2 sequences are SGHRS and YFSETQ. CDR3 length equals 15 residues. Written as DNA, the CDR3 is TGCGCCAGCAGCTCCGGGACAGGGGTACGGAACGAGCAGTACTTC. Translating gives CASSSGTGVRNEQYF.

Ten or more counts support this clonotype. The rearrangement joins TRBV19 to TRBJ2-7; D might be TRBD2 (5 bases). This CDR3 is 15 amino acids long. V gave up 9 bases and J gave up 4 bases, with 22 bases separating them. Germline V gene sequence: CDR1 LNHDA, CDR2 SQIVND (reference sequence). The CDR3 protein is CASSLSAGGGYEQYF. CDR3 coding DNA: TGTGCCAGCAGTTTATCCGCTGGCGGAGGTTACGAGCAGTACTTC. Full variable domain (rest looked up from reference TRBV19 and TRBJ2-7): DGGITQSPKYLFRKEGQNVTLSCEQNLNHDAMYWYRQDPGQGLRLIYYSQIVNDFQKGDIAEGYSVSREKKESFPLTVTSAQKNPTAFYLCASSLSAGGGYEQYFGPGTRLTVT.

The chain is built from TRBV19 and TRBJ2-2, with 8 bases fitting TRBD1. With 3 bases clipped from V and 8 bases from J, the junction kept 8 bases outside the gene matches. The CDR3 contains 15 residues. CDR1 is LNHDA and CDR2 is SQIVND in the germline V gene (reference sequence). For the CDR3, the DNA is TGTGCCAGTAGTATGGTACAGGGGGTATTGGGGGAGCTGTTTTTT. The encoded protein is CASSMVQGVLGELFF.

This clonotype was recorded at least ten times. This chain uses TRBV5-6 with TRBJ2-7, with 9 bases matching TRBD1. The V gene's germline CDR1 is SGHDT and CDR2 YYEEEE. Losses at the gene ends were 3 bases for V and 3 bases for J; bases not matched to a gene: 4. CDR3 length equals 14 residues. CDR3 coding DNA: TGTGCCAGCAGCTACCCGACAGGGGGCTACGAGCAGTACTTC. This translates into CASSYPTGGYEQYF.

This clonotype was seen at least ten times. V is TRBV18 and J is TRBJ1-5; 7 bases fit TRBD1. J was trimmed by 6 bases and V by 3 bases; bases with no gene match: 8. The germline V gene has CDR1 KGHSH and CDR2 LQKENI. The CDR3 is 15 amino acids. Here the CDR3 reads CASSPRQGEIQPQHF. The CDR3 DNA is TGTGCCAGCTCACCTCGGCAGGGGGAGATTCAGCCCCAGCATTTT.

J is TRBJ2-1 and V is TRBV9; 12 nucleotides line up with TRBD2. This CDR3 is 15 amino acids long. Per germline, CDR1 SGDLS and CDR2 YYNGEE. J lost 12 bases, V lost 3 bases, and 10 bases had no gene match. For the CDR3, the DNA is TGTGCCAGCAGCGCAGGACTAGCGGGGTTAGATGGGCAGTTCTTC. This codes for CASSAGLAGLDGQFF.

This clonotype was observed once. This chain links TRBV11-2 with TRBJ1-3, with D perhaps matching TRBD1 (5 bases). The CDR3 extends over 15 amino acids. CDR1 and CDR2 from the germline V gene are SGHAT and FQNNGV. V lost 5 bases, J lost 2 bases, and 13 bases lay in between. CDR3 nucleotides: TGTGCCAGCAGCCCGGGGACTGGGACTGGAAACACCATATATTTT. Its protein is CASSPGTGTGNTIYF.

There are many counts of this clonotype. The chain joins TRBV4-3 to TRBJ2-5; no reliable D call. V dropped 1 base and J dropped 2 bases, with 8 bases sitting between them. Germline CDR1 reads LGHNA; CDR2 reads YSLEER. This CDR3 has 14 amino acids. The CDR3 here is CASSQAGTQETQYF. The CDR3 bases are TGCGCCAGCAGCCAAGCAGGCACACAAGAGACCCAGTACTTC.

Only a few counts were recorded for this clonotype. The V gene is TRBV27, the J gene TRBJ2-3, with unresolved D. This CDR3 is built from 14 residues. The V end lost 4 bases, the J end lost 4 bases, and 12 bases lay between the germline ends. Per germline, CDR1 MNHEY and CDR2 SMNVEV (reference sequence). The CDR3 DNA sequence: TGTGCCAGCAGTTACCTTTTCTCACCAGATACGCAGTATTTT. Its protein product is CASSYLFSPDTQYF.

This clonotype has more than one count but fewer than ten. V gene TRBV5-1 combines with J gene TRBJ1-5, with 7 nucleotides matching TRBD1. The CDR3 contains 14 residues. Germline CDR1 SGHRS, CDR2 YFSETQ. Unmatched junction bases numbered 2, after V lost 4 bases and J lost 1 base. The CDR3 DNA follows: TGCGCCAGCAGCACGGGACAGAGCAATCAGCCCCAGCATTTT. Protein product: CASSTGQSNQPQHF.

The table lists this clonotype with many counts. The J gene is TRBJ2-1, the V gene TRBV5-1; D assignment may be TRBD1 or TRBD2 (5 bases each). Looked up from germline, CDR1 is SGHRS and CDR2 is YFSETQ. The CDR3 consists of 13 residues. V lost 3 bases and J lost 13, with 17 bases in between. CDR3 residues: CASSWDRLSLQFF. The CDR3 DNA is TGCGCCAGCAGCTGGGACCGCCTTAGTCTACAGTTCTTC.

This chain joins TRBV3-1 and TRBJ2-7; D not resolved. Germline CDR1 and CDR2: LGHDT and YNNKEL (reference sequence). CDR3 length equals 14 residues. The ends were cut back, 1 base at V and 3 bases at J, with 10 bases in the middle. CDR3 region: CASSQGTGNYEQYF. The DNA for the CDR3 is TGTGCCAGCAGCCAAGGAACTGGCAACTACGAGCAGTACTTC.

This clonotype occurred many times. The rearrangement links TRBV7-2 to TRBJ2-2; TRBD1 matches at 7 bases. This CDR3 comprises 16 residues. The ends lost 3 bases at V and 6 bases at J; junction bases unmatched: 10. Germline V CDR1 and CDR2: SGHTA, FQGNSA. The CDR3 protein is CASSLVGQLSSGELFF. CDR3 DNA sequence: TGTGCCAGCAGCTTGGTGGGACAGTTGTCGTCCGGGGAGCTGTTTTTT.

This clonotype was seen many times. V and J are TRBV27 and TRBJ1-5; D is uncertain. The CDR3 loop spans 13 amino acids. The V gene's germline CDR1 is MNHEY and CDR2 SMNVEV (reference sequence). Trimming left V 8 bases short and J 2 bases short, with 10 bases between. CDR3 sequence reads: CASQVSGNQPQHF. The CDR3 nucleotides are TGTGCCAGCCAAGTTTCGGGCAATCAGCCCCAGCATTTT.

To note about this clonotype: One end of the junction fails to match germline, which may point to a read error. This chain uses TRBV20-1 with TRBJ2-1, with TRBD2 identical over 10 bases. CDR3 length: 18 residues. CDR1 DFQATT and CDR2 SNEGSKA come from the germline V gene (reference sequence). This CDR3 is CSAREPAGGGSSCNEQFF. CDR3 DNA sequence: TGCAGTGCTAGAGAGCCAGCGGGAGGGGGTAGCTCCTGCAATGAGCAGTTCTTC.

The chain uses TRBV6-5 and TRBJ2-3; 11 nucleotides match TRBD2. The germline CDR1 and CDR2 sequences are MNHEY and SVGAGI. The CDR3 runs to 16 residues. The trim removed 0 bases at V and 7 bases at J, leaving 6 bases unmatched. CDR3: CASSYSIAGGPNTQYF. In DNA form, the CDR3 reads TGTGCCAGCAGTTACTCGATAGCGGGAGGGCCAAATACGCAGTATTTT.